This T cell receptor beta chain was retrieved from a study of early T cells in non-severe SARS-CoV-2 infection. Study as a whole: Chains stayed unpaired after sequencing of bulk RNA from unsorted whole blood. General study results and limits: Reliance on VDJdb matching favored anti-spike CD8 responses; private and CD4 specificities were missed.

This clonotype has a count of ten or more. Its matching antigen is unknown. The CDR3 totals 13 residues. V dropped 0 bases and J dropped 8 bases, with 10 bases sitting between them. Germline CDR1 reads KGHSH; CDR2 reads LQKENI. Unique molecular identifiers (one per individual cDNA molecule) were attached. MiXCR was run by TCRdb on the 5' RACE reads, yielding one entry per CDR3 protein. This sample yields some 33,000 distinct CDR3 sequences, of which 5% to 7% are seen a single time; 21% belongs to the top ten. The sample consisted of whole blood. The J gene is TRBJ1-2, the V gene TRBV18, with D unclear. The clonotype originates from an adult who was a healthcare worker with PCR-confirmed SARS-CoV-2 infection or an uninfected control (not recorded which). CDR3 sequence: CASSPPGGGGYTF. CDR3 DNA: TGTGCCAGCTCACCACCCGGTGGAGGGGGCTACACCTTC.